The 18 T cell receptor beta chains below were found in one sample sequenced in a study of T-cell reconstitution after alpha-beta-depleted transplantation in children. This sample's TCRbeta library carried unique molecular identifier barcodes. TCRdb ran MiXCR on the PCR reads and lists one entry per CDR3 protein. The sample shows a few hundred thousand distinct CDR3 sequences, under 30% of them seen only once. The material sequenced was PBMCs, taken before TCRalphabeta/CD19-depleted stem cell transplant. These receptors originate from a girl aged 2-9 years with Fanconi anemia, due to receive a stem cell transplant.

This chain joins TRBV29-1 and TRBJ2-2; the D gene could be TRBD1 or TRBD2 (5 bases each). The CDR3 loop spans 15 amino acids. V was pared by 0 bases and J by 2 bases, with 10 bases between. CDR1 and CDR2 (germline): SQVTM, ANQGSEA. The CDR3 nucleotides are TGCAGCGTTGAAGATTGGGACCGAAACACCGGGGAGCTGTTTTTT. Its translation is CSVEDWDRNTGELFF.

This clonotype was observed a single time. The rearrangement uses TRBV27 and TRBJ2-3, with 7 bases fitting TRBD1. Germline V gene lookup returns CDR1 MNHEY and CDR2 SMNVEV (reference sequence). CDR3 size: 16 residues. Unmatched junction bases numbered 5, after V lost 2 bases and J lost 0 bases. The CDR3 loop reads CASSLIGGTSTDTQYF. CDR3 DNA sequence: TGTGCCAGCAGTTTAATAGGGGGCACCAGCACAGATACGCAGTATTTT.

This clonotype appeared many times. CDR3 in amino acids: CAISRDGSYEQYF. CDR3 nucleotides: TGTGCCATCAGCAGGGACGGATCCTACGAGCAGTACTTC. V usage is TRBV10-3 and J usage is TRBJ2-7; D possibly matches TRBD1 or TRBD2 (5 bases each). The V end lost 6 bases, the J end lost 1 base, and 10 bases lay between the germline ends. The germline V gene encodes CDR1 ENHRY and CDR2 SYGVKD. The length of the CDR3 is 13 residues.

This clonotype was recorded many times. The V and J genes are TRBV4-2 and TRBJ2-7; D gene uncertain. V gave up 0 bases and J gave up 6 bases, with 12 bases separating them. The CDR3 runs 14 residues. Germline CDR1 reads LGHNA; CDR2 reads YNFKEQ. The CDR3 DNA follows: TGTGCCAGCAGCCAAGAATTCCTAGTCGGCGAGCAGTACTTC. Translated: CASSQEFLVGEQYF.

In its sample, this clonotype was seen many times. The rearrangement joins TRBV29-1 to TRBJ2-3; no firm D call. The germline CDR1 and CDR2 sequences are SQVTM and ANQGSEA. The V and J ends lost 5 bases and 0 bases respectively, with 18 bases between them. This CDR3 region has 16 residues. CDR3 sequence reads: CSVLGITRTSTDTQYF. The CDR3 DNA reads TGCAGCGTTTTGGGCATAACCCGTACTAGCACAGATACGCAGTATTTT.

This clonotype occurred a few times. CDR3 DNA sequence: TGTGCCAGCAGCTTGAGGGACAGCACGAACACCGGGGAGCTGTTTTTT. Translation gives CASSLRDSTNTGELFF. This chain joins TRBV11-3 and TRBJ2-2; TRBD1 agrees at 7 bases. V trimming: 3 bases; J trimming: 0 bases; junction bases outside the gene matches: 4. This CDR3 contains 16 residues. Germline CDR1 reads SGHNT; CDR2 reads YENEEA.

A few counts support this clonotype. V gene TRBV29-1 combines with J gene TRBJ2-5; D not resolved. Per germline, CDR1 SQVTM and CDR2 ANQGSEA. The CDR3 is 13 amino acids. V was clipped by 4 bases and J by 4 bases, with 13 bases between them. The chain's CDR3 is CSVVFSSRETQYF. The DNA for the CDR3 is TGCAGCGTTGTTTTCTCCAGTCGAGAGACCCAGTACTTC. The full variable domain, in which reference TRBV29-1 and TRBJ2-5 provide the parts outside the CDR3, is SAVISQKPSRDICQRGTSLTIQCQVDSQVTMMFWYRQQPGQSLTLIATANQGSEATYESGFVIDKFPISRPNLTFSTLTVSNMSPEDSSIYLCSVVFSSRETQYFGPGTRLLVL.

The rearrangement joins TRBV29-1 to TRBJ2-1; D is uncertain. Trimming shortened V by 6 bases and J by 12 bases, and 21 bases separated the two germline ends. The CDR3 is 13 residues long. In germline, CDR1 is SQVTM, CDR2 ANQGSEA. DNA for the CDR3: TGCAGCGTAATAGGGTCTTCTCCTATGGGGCAGTTCTTC. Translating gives CSVIGSSPMGQFF.

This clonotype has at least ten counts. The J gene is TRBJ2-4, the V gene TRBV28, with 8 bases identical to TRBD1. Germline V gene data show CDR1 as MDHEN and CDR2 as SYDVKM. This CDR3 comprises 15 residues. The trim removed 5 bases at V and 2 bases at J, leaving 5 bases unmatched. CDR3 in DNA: TGTGCCAGCAGTGAGGACAGGGTACCCAAAAACATTCAGTACTTC. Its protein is CASSEDRVPKNIQYF.

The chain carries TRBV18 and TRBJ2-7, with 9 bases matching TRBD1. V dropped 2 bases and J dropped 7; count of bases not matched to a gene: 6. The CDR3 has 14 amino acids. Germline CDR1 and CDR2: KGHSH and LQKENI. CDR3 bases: TGTGCCAGCTCACCAAGGACAGGGGCTGATGAGCAGTACTTC. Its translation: CASSPRTGADEQYF.

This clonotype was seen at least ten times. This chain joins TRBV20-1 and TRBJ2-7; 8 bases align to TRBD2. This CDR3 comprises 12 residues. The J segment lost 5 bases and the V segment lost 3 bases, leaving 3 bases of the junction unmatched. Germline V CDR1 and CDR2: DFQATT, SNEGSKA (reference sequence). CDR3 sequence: CSASVTSDEQYF. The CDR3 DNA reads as TGCAGTGCTAGTGTGACTAGCGACGAGCAGTACTTC.

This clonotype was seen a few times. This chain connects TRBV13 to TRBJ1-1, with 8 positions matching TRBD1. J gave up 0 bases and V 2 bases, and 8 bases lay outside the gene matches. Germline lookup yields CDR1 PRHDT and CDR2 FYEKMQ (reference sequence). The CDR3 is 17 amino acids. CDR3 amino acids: CASSLQGANSLNTEAFF. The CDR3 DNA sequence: TGTGCCAGCAGCTTACAGGGGGCAAATAGCCTGAACACTGAAGCTTTCTTT.

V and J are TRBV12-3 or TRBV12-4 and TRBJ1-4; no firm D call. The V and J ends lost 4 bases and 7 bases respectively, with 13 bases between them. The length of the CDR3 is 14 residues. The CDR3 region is CASSSTYTSEKLFF. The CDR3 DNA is TGTGCCAGCAGTTCGACATACACGTCTGAAAAACTGTTTTTT.

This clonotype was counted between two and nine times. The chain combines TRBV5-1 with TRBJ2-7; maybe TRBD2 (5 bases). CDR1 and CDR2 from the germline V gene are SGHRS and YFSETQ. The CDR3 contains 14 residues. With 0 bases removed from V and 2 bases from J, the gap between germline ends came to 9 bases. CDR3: CASSLVSGTYEQYF. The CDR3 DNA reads TGCGCCAGCAGCTTGGTTTCGGGGACCTACGAGCAGTACTTC.

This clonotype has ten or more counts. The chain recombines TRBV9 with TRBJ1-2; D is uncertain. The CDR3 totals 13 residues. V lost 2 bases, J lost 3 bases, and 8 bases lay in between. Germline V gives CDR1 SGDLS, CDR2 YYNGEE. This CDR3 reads CASSVGGDYGYTF. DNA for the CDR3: TGTGCCAGCAGCGTCGGAGGAGACTATGGCTACACCTTC.

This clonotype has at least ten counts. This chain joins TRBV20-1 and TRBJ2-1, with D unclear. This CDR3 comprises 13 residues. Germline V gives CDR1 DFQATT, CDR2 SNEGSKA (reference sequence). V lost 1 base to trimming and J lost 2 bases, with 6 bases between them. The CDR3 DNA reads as TGCAGTGCTAGAGTGACGGCCTACAATGAGCAGTTCTTC. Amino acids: CSARVTAYNEQFF.

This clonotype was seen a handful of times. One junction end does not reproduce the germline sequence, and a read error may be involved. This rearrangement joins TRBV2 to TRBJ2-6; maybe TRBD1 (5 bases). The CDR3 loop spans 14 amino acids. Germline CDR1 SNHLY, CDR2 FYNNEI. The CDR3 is CASSAGSGANVLIF. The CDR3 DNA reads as TGTGCCAGCAGTGCCGGGTCTGGGGCCAACGTCCTGATTTTC.

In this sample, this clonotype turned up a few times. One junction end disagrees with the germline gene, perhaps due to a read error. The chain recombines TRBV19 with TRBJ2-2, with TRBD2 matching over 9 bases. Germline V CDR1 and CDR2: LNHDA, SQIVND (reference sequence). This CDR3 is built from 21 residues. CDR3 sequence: CASSILNGGGAIGANTGELFF. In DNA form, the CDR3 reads TGTGCCAGTAGTATTTTAAACGGCGGGGGGGCTATCGGCGCCAATACCGGCGAGCTGTTTTTT.